This entry lists 31 T cell receptor beta chains sequenced from one sample in a study of shared T cell receptors in the human thymus. Clones were read by immunoSEQ multiplex PCR, and TCRdb kept only the in-frame ones, dropping some. This sample has hundreds of thousands of clones, with over 75% found just once. These data also featured in a second study, about human thymus T cells.

The sample was thymocytes. The receptor source for this set is a boy in the first two years of life with a congenital heart defect.

The gene calls are TRBV6-6 and TRBJ2-5; tentatively, D is TRBD2 (6 bases). The CDR3 contains 15 residues. Germline lookup yields CDR1 MNHNY and CDR2 SVGAGI (reference sequence). The V end was cut by 4 bases, the J end by 5 bases, with 17 bases between. The CDR3 nucleotides are TGTGCCAGCAGTTTACTAGCTAGAGGGGCGGAGACCCAGTACTTC. The encoded protein is CASSLLARGAETQYF.

The chain has TRBV29-1 and TRBJ1-1; 11 bases match TRBD1. Germline V gene sequence: CDR1 SQVTM, CDR2 ANQGSEA. CDR3 length: 13 amino acids. V lost 6 bases and J lost 3; bases outside the gene matches: 3. The CDR3 protein is CSVADRGHTEAFF. For the CDR3, the DNA is TGCAGCGTAGCGGACAGGGGGCACACTGAAGCTTTCTTT.

The chain recombines TRBV27 with TRBJ2-1; tentative D call: TRBD1 (5 bases). The V and J ends lost 3 bases and 8 bases respectively, with 8 bases between them. There are 12 residues in the CDR3. Germline CDR1 reads MNHEY; CDR2 reads SMNVEV (reference sequence). CDR3 DNA: TGTGCCAGCAGTTTGGGGCAGGATGAGCAGTTCTTC. Protein: CASSLGQDEQFF.

This clone turned up a few times. The chain couples TRBV5-6 to TRBJ1-4, with D possibly being TRBD1 (6 bases). V lost 4 bases, J lost 8 bases, and 15 bases lay in between. The germline CDR1 and CDR2 sequences are SGHDT and YYEEEE. This CDR3 comprises 14 residues. DNA of the CDR3: TGTGCCAGCAGCAAGGGGCGCAGGGGCGAAAAACTGTTTTTT. This gives the protein CASSKGRRGEKLFF.

The CDR3 is CASSEGQLNEKLFF. CDR3 coding DNA: TGTGCCAGCAGTGAGGGGCAGCTTAATGAAAAACTGTTTTTT. J is TRBJ1-4 and V is TRBV6-1; possibly TRBD1 for D (5 bases). V was shortened by 3 bases and J by 4 bases, with 9 bases between the two germline ends. The CDR3 is 14 amino acids. Looked up from germline, CDR1 is MNHNS and CDR2 is SASEGT.

J is TRBJ2-7 and V is TRBV7-9; 8 bases line up with TRBD1. J gave up 2 bases and V 1 base, and 7 bases lay outside the gene matches. The CDR3 is made up of 16 amino acids. In germline, CDR1 is SEHNR, CDR2 FQNEAQ (reference sequence). The CDR3 region has the DNA TGTGCCAGCAGCTTAGAGGAGGACAGGGATACCTACGAGCAGTACTTC. Translating it yields CASSLEEDRDTYEQYF.

This clone was observed a few times. The junction departs from germline at one end; a sequencing error may be responsible. The chain uses TRBV7-7 and TRBJ2-5; possibly TRBD2 for D (6 bases). Germline CDR1 reads SSHAT; CDR2 reads FNYEAQ (reference sequence). This CDR3 region has 15 residues. The CDR3 here is CASSPGTWGQETQYF. CDR3 bases: TGTGCTAGCAGCCCTGGGACTTGGGGCCAAGAGACCCAGTACTTC.

The rearrangement uses TRBV30 and TRBJ1-1; D is ambiguous. The ends were cut back, 0 bases at V and 11 bases at J, with 13 bases in the middle. The CDR3 sequence is 12 residues long. Germline V gene data show CDR1 as GTSNPN and CDR2 as SVGIG (reference sequence). Here the CDR3 DNA reads TGTGCCTGGAGTGTAAAAAGGAGGGCGGCTTTCTTT. Translating it yields CAWSVKRRAAFF.

The rearrangement joins TRBV7-9 to TRBJ2-2, with a possible D match to TRBD1 (6 bases). Germline loops: CDR1 SEHNR, CDR2 FQNEAQ (reference sequence). This CDR3 has 13 amino acids. Trimming took off 6 bases at V and 6 bases at J, with 11 bases between the two ends. This CDR3 is CASSYRAPGELFF. For the CDR3, the DNA is TGTGCCAGCAGTTACAGGGCCCCCGGGGAGCTGTTTTTT.

The chain combines TRBV14 with TRBJ2-5, with 12 nucleotides matching TRBD2. The tail of the sequence fits TRBJ2-7 better, so the J call may be wrong. CDR1 and CDR2 from the germline V gene are SGHDN and FVKESK. This CDR3 has 18 residues. The CDR3 spells CASSQDLGRTSGTGEQYF. CDR3 sequence (DNA): TGTGCCAGCAGCCAAGATTTGGGGAGGACTAGCGGGACGGGCGAGCAGTACTTC.

J is TRBJ2-7 and V is TRBV11-2; TRBD2 agrees at 14 bases. The J segment lost 2 bases and the V segment lost 1 base, leaving 7 bases of the junction unmatched. The CDR3 consists of 18 residues. Germline assignment: CDR1 SGHAT and CDR2 FQNNGV. The CDR3 region has the DNA TGTGCCAGCAGCTTAGGTGGGACTAGCGGGAGTAGGGCCTACGAGCAGTACTTC. Residues: CASSLGGTSGSRAYEQYF. Full variable domain (missing parts from reference TRBV11-2 and TRBJ2-7): EAGVAQSPRYKIIEKRQSVAFWCNPISGHATLYWYQQILGQGPKLLIQFQNNGVVDDSQLPKDRFSAERLKGVDSTLKIQPAKLEDSAVYLCASSLGGTSGSRAYEQYFGPGTRLTVT.

This chain joins TRBV15 and TRBJ1-5; D call uncertain. Germline-derived CDR1 and CDR2 are LNHNV and YYDKDF (reference sequence). The CDR3 spans 18 residues. The V end was cut by 1 base, the J end by 0 bases, with 16 bases between. The CDR3 DNA is TGTGCCACCAGCAGAGGCAGCGCCTACCTCAATAGCAATCAGCCCCAGCATTTT. Translating it yields CATSRGSAYLNSNQPQHF. The full variable domain, its missing parts supplied by reference TRBV15 and TRBJ1-5, is DAMVIQNPRYQVTQFGKPVTLSCSQTLNHNVMYWYQQKSSQAPKLLFHYYDKDFNNEADTPDNFQSRRPNTSFCFLDIRSPGLGDTAMYLCATSRGSAYLNSNQPQHFGDGTRLSIL.

The V call is TRBV4-2, the J call TRBJ1-6; 10 positions match TRBD1. CDR3 length: 17 residues. Trimming removed 3 bases from V and 7 bases from J; junction bases left unmatched: 9. Per germline, CDR1 LGHNA and CDR2 YNFKEQ. CDR3 nucleotides: TGTGCCAGCAGCCATAGGAGGGGGACAGGGGAAAATTCACCCCTCCACTTT. Its protein product is CASSHRRGTGENSPLHF.

The chain couples TRBV4-1 to TRBJ2-1; 7 bases are shared with TRBD2. The CDR3 extends over 17 amino acids. The junction had 10 bases not matched to a gene; V was cut back by 1 base and J by 4 bases. Germline V gene data show CDR1 as MGHRA and CDR2 as YSYEKL. The CDR3: CASSQAEGSSGYNEQFF. The CDR3 region has the DNA TGCGCCAGCAGCCAAGCGGAGGGGTCTAGCGGTTACAATGAGCAGTTCTTC.

This rearrangement joins TRBV27 to TRBJ2-3; the match to TRBD2 covers 11 bases. The CDR3 is 16 residues long. Germline V gene sequence: CDR1 MNHEY, CDR2 SMNVEV (reference sequence). The J segment lost 2 bases and the V segment lost 8 bases, leaving 9 bases of the junction unmatched. This CDR3 reads CASGPNSGGATDTQYF. Here the CDR3 DNA reads TGTGCCAGCGGACCCAATAGCGGGGGGGCCACAGATACGCAGTATTTT.

The chain links TRBV5-4 to TRBJ2-7; 12 bases fit TRBD1. This CDR3 contains 16 residues. Per the germline V gene, CDR1 is SGHNT and CDR2 is YYREEE (reference sequence). J lost 5 bases, V lost 4 bases, and 10 bases had no gene match. This CDR3 reads CASSPGRDRGRDEQYF. The CDR3 DNA follows: TGTGCCAGCAGCCCGGGCCGGGACAGGGGGCGGGACGAGCAGTACTTC. The variable domain in full, with the rest retrieved from reference TRBV5-4 and TRBJ2-7, is ETGVTQSPTHLIKTRGQQVTLRCSSQSGHNTVSWYQQALGQGPQFIFQYYREEENGRGNFPPRFSGLQFPNYSSELNVNALELDDSALYLCASSPGRDRGRDEQYFGPGTRLTVT.

This clone has only one observation. The rearrangement links TRBV6-5 to TRBJ2-7; TRBD1 agrees at 10 bases. The CDR3 is 15 amino acids. The germline CDR1 and CDR2 sequences are MNHEY and SVGAGI. J gave up 6 bases and V 5 bases, and 10 bases lay outside the gene matches. CDR3 loop: CASSLKTGGEGEQYF. In DNA form, the CDR3 reads TGTGCCAGCAGTCTCAAGACAGGGGGCGAGGGCGAGCAGTACTTC.

The rearrangement uses TRBV27 and TRBJ2-7; D might be TRBD1 (6 bases). The germline CDR1 and CDR2 sequences are MNHEY and SMNVEV (reference sequence). Trimming pared 2 bases from V and 7 bases from J, leaving 15 bases between. The length of the CDR3 is 14 residues. CDR3 in DNA: TGTGCCAGCAGTTTAACTGGGGGCAAGGGGGAGCAGTACTTC. It specifies CASSLTGGKGEQYF.

The chain is built from TRBV30 and TRBJ2-1; D is unclear. Germline V CDR1 and CDR2: GTSNPN, SVGIG (reference sequence). V was pared by 4 bases and J by 0 bases, with 10 bases between. The length of the CDR3 is 14 residues. This chain's CDR3 is CAWIENSSYNEQFF. DNA of the CDR3: TGTGCCTGGATCGAGAACAGCTCCTACAATGAGCAGTTCTTC.

This chain joins TRBV4-3 and TRBJ2-2; TRBD1 aligns across 12 bases. From germline, CDR1 is LGHNA and CDR2 YSLEER. The V and J ends lost 4 bases and 7 bases, in that order; junction bases with no gene match: 4. The CDR3 totals 15 residues. CDR3 bases: TGCGCCAGCAGCCGCGGGACAGGGGGCGGCGGGGAGCTGTTTTTT. Encoded protein: CASSRGTGGGGELFF.

This clone was detected a few times. The chain carries TRBV10-2 and TRBJ2-7; TRBD2 matches 7 bases. CDR1 is WSHSY, CDR2 SAAADI, per germline. CDR3 length: 13 amino acids. The J segment lost 3 bases and the V segment lost 7 bases, leaving 6 bases of the junction unmatched. Here the CDR3 reads CASTERGYYEQYF. CDR3 DNA: TGCGCCAGCACGGAGCGGGGCTACTACGAGCAGTACTTC.

The rearrangement joins TRBV6-1 to TRBJ2-5; 7 bases match TRBD1. V shed 9 bases and J 3 bases; nucleotides not matched to a gene: 10. This CDR3 is 14 amino acids long. The germline gives CDR1 MNHNS, CDR2 SASEGT. The CDR3 reads CASDREMAKETQYF. DNA of the CDR3: TGTGCCAGTGACAGGGAGATGGCCAAAGAGACCCAGTACTTC.

This sequence joins TRBV5-1 and TRBJ2-3; TRBD2 agrees at 11 bases. J lost 1 base, V lost 4 bases, and 5 bases had no gene match. Germline V gene lookup returns CDR1 SGHRS and CDR2 YFSETQ. This CDR3 contains 16 residues. The CDR3 region has the DNA TGCGCCAGCAGCACCCTACTAGCGGGGGGCACAGATACGCAGTATTTT. Amino acid sequence: CASSTLLAGGTDTQYF.

As for this clone: A read error may produce the germline difference seen at one junction end. The chain uses TRBV19 and TRBJ2-3; TRBD2 matches 9 bases. The CDR3 has 15 amino acids. Germline V CDR1 and CDR2: LNHDA, SQIVND (reference sequence). CDR3: CASSIPGTSIDTQYF. CDR3 DNA: TGTGCCAGTAGTATTCCCGGGACTAGCATAGATACGCAGTATTTT.

This clone has just one count. V gene TRBV30 combines with J gene TRBJ2-3, with TRBD2 identical over 12 bases. Germline assignment: CDR1 GTSNPN and CDR2 SVGIG (reference sequence). The CDR3 is made up of 23 amino acids. The V segment lost 3 bases and the J segment 0 bases; nucleotides outside the gene matches: 25. CDR3 bases: TGTGCCTGGAGCCAGCAAAAACAGGGCCCGGAGACTAGCGGGGGATTTAGCACAGATACGCAGTATTTT. Translating gives CAWSQQKQGPETSGGFSTDTQYF.

V gene TRBV25-1 combines with J gene TRBJ2-4, with D possibly being TRBD2 (5 bases). The V and J ends lost 4 bases and 3 bases respectively, with 19 bases between them. In germline, CDR1 is MGHDK, CDR2 SYGVNS. The CDR3 contains 17 residues. The DNA for the CDR3 is TGTGCCAGCAGTGGAGCCCTTCGAGGAGAGGGCAAAAACATTCAGTACTTC. Translating it yields CASSGALRGEGKNIQYF.

The rearrangement joins TRBV11-2 to TRBJ2-3; possible D gene TRBD2, 5 bases. The CDR3 contains 16 residues. Germline V CDR1 and CDR2: SGHAT, FQNNGV. Trimming left V 4 bases short and J 6 bases short, with 20 bases between. CDR3 in DNA: TGTGCCAGCAGCTCTGAGGGTTTAGATGTATGGGATACGCAGTATTTT. As protein: CASSSEGLDVWDTQYF. Using reference TRBV11-2 and TRBJ2-3 for the parts outside the CDR3, the full variable domain is EAGVAQSPRYKIIEKRQSVAFWCNPISGHATLYWYQQILGQGPKLLIQFQNNGVVDDSQLPKDRFSAERLKGVDSTLKIQPAKLEDSAVYLCASSSEGLDVWDTQYFGPGTRLTVL.

This chain joins TRBV7-2 and TRBJ1-2, with no clear D. Per germline, CDR1 SGHTA and CDR2 FQGNSA. With 1 base removed from V and 2 bases from J, the gap between germline ends came to 8 bases. This CDR3 region has 14 residues. DNA for the CDR3: TGTGCCAGCAGCTTAGTCCCACACAACTATGGCTACACCTTC. Translating it yields CASSLVPHNYGYTF.

J is TRBJ2-7 and V is TRBV29-1; perhaps TRBD1 as D (5 bases). Germline V gene sequence: CDR1 SQVTM, CDR2 ANQGSEA. Trimming left V 3 bases short and J 3 bases short, with 12 bases between. The CDR3 spans 13 residues. The CDR3 nucleotides read TGCAGCGTTGACGGGCAGGGAATCTACGAGCAGTACTTC. Translating it yields CSVDGQGIYEQYF.

CDR3 sequence reads: CASSQDASGGRNTGELFF. The CDR3 DNA follows: TGCGCCAGCAGCCAAGACGCTAGCGGGGGCCGTAACACCGGGGAGCTGTTTTTT. The chain has TRBV4-1 and TRBJ2-2; 10 bases match TRBD2. The trim removed 0 bases at V and 2 bases at J, leaving 6 bases unmatched. The CDR3 covers 18 residues. Germline assignment: CDR1 MGHRA and CDR2 YSYEKL.

The genes are TRBV9 and TRBJ2-1; a possible D gene is TRBD2 (5 bases). Per the germline V gene, CDR1 is SGDLS and CDR2 is YYNGEE. Trimming cost V 4 bases and J 5 bases, with 16 bases left between them. The CDR3 extends over 15 amino acids. CDR3 in DNA: TGTGCCAGCAGCTATCCAGGACTGGCCAACAATGAGCAGTTCTTC. Translation: CASSYPGLANNEQFF.